Included here is one T cell receptor (beta chain) sequence, with context. The germline gives CDR1 SGHRS, CDR2 YFSETQ. The CDR3 consists of 15 residues. The trim removed 4 bases at V and 7 bases at J, leaving 7 bases unmatched. This specimen belongs to a study of blood T cell repertoires in COVID-19. Study-wide background: Material from acute and convalescent COVID-19 was sourced from the United States, Italy and Spain. T cells, B-cell-depleted T cells, or PBMCs provided the cDNA or gDNA that served as material.

Study processing details: Estimated nucleated cell counts came from reference gene primer amplification. Assay: immunoSEQ multiplex PCR; the TCRdb copy retains only in-frame clones and omits some. V and J calls and clone size are given by that table; D and trimming were obtained from the DNA. The data show about 24,000 clones, roughly nine tenths seen once. The sample was peripheral blood. The TCR originated in a human donor in a cohort sampled during active COVID-19. This rearrangement joins TRBV5-1 to TRBJ1-6, with 8 positions matching TRBD1. The CDR3 nucleotides are TGCGCCAGCAGCCAAGGACAGGGCAAAAATTCACCCCTCCACTTT. The encoded protein is CASSQGQGKNSPLHF.